These 18 T cell receptor beta chains share one sample of origin, sequenced in a study of neurological immune-mediated disorders. TCRdb reprocessed the 5' RACE reads via MiXCR and lists one record per CDR3 protein. Of tens of thousands of distinct CDR3 sequences listed, about 2.5% are singletons. Sample: PBMCs. Receptor source: a man aged 50-59 years with multiple sclerosis.

Many counts were recorded for this clonotype. The chain employs TRBV12-3 or TRBV12-4 and TRBJ1-1; 7 bases fit TRBD1. The CDR3 contains 13 residues. V gave up 5 bases and J gave up 11 bases; unmatched junction bases: 11. This CDR3 is CASSLTGSRLAFF. DNA for the CDR3: TGTGCCAGCAGTCTGACAGGGTCCCGTCTGGCTTTCTTT.

This clonotype has ten or more counts. The CDR3 protein is CSATERGNEQYF. As DNA, the CDR3 is TGCAGTGCTACCGAGCGGGGGAACGAGCAGTACTTC. This chain links TRBV20-1 with TRBJ2-7, with 8 bases matching TRBD2. The CDR3 is 12 residues long. V lost 4 bases, J lost 5 bases, and 4 bases stayed unmatched. The germline V gene has CDR1 DFQATT and CDR2 SNEGSKA (reference sequence).

The table lists this clonotype with many counts. The chain has TRBV5-1 and TRBJ1-2; perhaps TRBD1 as D (5 bases). CDR1 SGHRS and CDR2 YFSETQ come from the germline V gene. CDR3 size: 15 residues. Trimming stripped 4 bases from V and 8 bases from J, with 21 bases between. This CDR3 reads CASSLGLETALGYTF. The CDR3 DNA reads TGCGCCAGCAGCCTGGGTCTTGAGACAGCTTTAGGCTACACCTTC.

This clonotype was seen many times. J is TRBJ2-3 and V is TRBV12-3 or TRBV12-4, with 10 nucleotides matching TRBD2. Losses at the gene ends were 2 bases for V and 4 bases for J; bases not matched to a gene: 0. There are 14 residues in the CDR3. The CDR3 nucleotides read TGTGCCAGCAGTTTAAGCGGGGGGGCAGATACGCAGTATTTT. This encodes CASSLSGGADTQYF.

This clonotype has at least ten counts. The J gene is TRBJ2-5, the V gene TRBV6-5; D is uncertain. The CDR3 is made up of 12 amino acids. V was clipped by 3 bases and J by 6 bases, with 8 bases between them. Germline V gives CDR1 MNHEY, CDR2 SVGAGI. CDR3 sequence (DNA): TGTGCCAGCAGTTATAACTCCCAGACCCAGTACTTC. Amino acid sequence: CASSYNSQTQYF.

This clonotype came up many times. The V gene is TRBV20-1, the J gene TRBJ2-5, with 11 positions matching TRBD2. V gave up 6 bases and J gave up 7 bases; unmatched junction bases: 10. CDR3 size: 14 residues. The germline V gene has CDR1 DFQATT and CDR2 SNEGSKA (reference sequence). The CDR3 DNA reads as TGCAGTGCCCCGACTAGCGGGGCCGCCAGGACCCAGTACTTC. Protein: CSAPTSGAARTQYF.

This clonotype was seen repeatedly, ten times or more. This CDR3 reads CASSRAGLEEYF. The CDR3 DNA follows: TGTGCCAGCAGCCGGGCGGGTTTGGAGGAGTACTTC. This chain links TRBV12-3 or TRBV12-4 with TRBJ2-7; a weak D match, TRBD2 (5 bases). The CDR3 loop spans 12 amino acids. V gave up 6 bases and J gave up 11 bases, with 17 bases separating them.

This clonotype has ten or more counts. This sequence joins TRBV7-2 and TRBJ1-2, with D unresolved. There are 11 residues in the CDR3. CDR1 is SGHTA, CDR2 FQGNSA, per germline. Trimming pared 6 bases from V and 8 bases from J, leaving 10 bases between. CDR3 nucleotides: TGTGCCAGCAGATTCTTGGGGGGCTACACCTTC. This gives the protein CASRFLGGYTF.

The J gene is TRBJ2-7, the V gene TRBV7-9, with D unclear. The CDR3 is 12 amino acids. Trimming removed 6 bases at V and 3 bases at J, with 9 bases between. CDR1 and CDR2 from the germline V gene are SEHNR and FQNEAQ (reference sequence). The CDR3 sequence: CASSQSGYEQYF. DNA for the CDR3: TGTGCCAGCAGTCAAAGTGGCTACGAGCAGTACTTC.

Ten or more counts support this clonotype. The V and J genes are TRBV20-1 and TRBJ2-2; D is ambiguous. V was shortened by 1 base and J by 7 bases, with 16 bases between the two germline ends. This CDR3 contains 15 residues. Germline values: CDR1 DFQATT, CDR2 SNEGSKA (reference sequence). CDR3 nucleotide sequence: TGCAGTGCTAGAGCACGGGCTAGTTTTGTCGGGGAGCTGTTTTTT. Translating it yields CSARARASFVGELFF.

This clonotype was detected many times. The V gene is TRBV18, the J gene TRBJ2-5; TRBD1 matches 7 bases. Trimming took 3 bases from V and 5 from J; bases not matched to a gene: 9. Germline loops: CDR1 KGHSH, CDR2 LQKENI. The CDR3 is made up of 15 amino acids. The CDR3 here is CASSPLGQLMETQYF. The CDR3 DNA is TGTGCCAGCTCACCCCTGGGACAGTTAATGGAGACCCAGTACTTC. The full variable domain, rest sourced from reference TRBV18 and TRBJ2-5, is NAGVMQNPRHLVRRRGQEARLRCSPMKGHSHVYWYRQLPEEGLKFMVYLQKENIIDESGMPKERFSAEFPKEGPSILRIQQVVRGDSAAYFCASSPLGQLMETQYFGPGTRLLVL.

This clonotype was seen at least ten times. This sequence joins TRBV12-3 or TRBV12-4 and TRBJ1-2; TRBD1 aligns across 8 bases. The ends lost 5 bases at V and 4 bases at J; junction bases unmatched: 3. The CDR3 consists of 13 residues. The CDR3 spells CASSPGGSYGYTF. The CDR3 DNA sequence: TGTGCCAGCAGTCCAGGGGGCAGCTATGGCTACACCTTC.

The sample holds many counts of this clonotype. The gene calls are TRBV12-3 or TRBV12-4 and TRBJ2-2; maybe TRBD2 (6 bases). Trimming stripped 6 bases from V and 0 bases from J, with 11 bases between. CDR3 length equals 15 residues. The CDR3 region has the DNA TGTGCCAGCAGGGCAGGGACTTCGAACACCGGGGAGCTGTTTTTT. Protein product: CASRAGTSNTGELFF.

Points on this clonotype: This could be a read error, since a much larger clone is one nucleotide away. The chain couples TRBV4-2 to TRBJ2-2; D tentatively reads TRBD1 or TRBD2 (5 bases each). The CDR3 length is 15 residues. Germline CDR1 reads LGHNA; CDR2 reads YNFKEQ. The CDR3 spells CASSQDSGNTGELLF. The CDR3 DNA sequence: TGTGCCAGCAGCCAAGATTCAGGGAACACCGGGGAGCTGCTTTTT.

Points on this clonotype: Since a much larger clone is just one base distant, this may be a read error. The CDR3 nucleotides are TGTGCCAGCAGTTCCCCCCGGGACAACACAGATAAGCAGTATTTT. Protein product: CASSSPRDNTDKQYF. The chain employs TRBV27 and TRBJ2-3; D possibly corresponds to TRBD1 (6 bases). In germline, CDR1 is MNHEY, CDR2 SMNVEV (reference sequence). The length of the CDR3 is 15 residues.

This clonotype showed up many times. The J gene is TRBJ1-2, the V gene TRBV12-3 or TRBV12-4, with D possibly matching TRBD1 (6 bases). This CDR3 is 13 amino acids long. V lost 6 bases and J 1 base, leaving 9 bases between the germline ends. DNA of the CDR3: TGTGCCAGCAGCGAAGGGGGTAACTATGGCTACACCTTC. Translating it yields CASSEGGNYGYTF.

This clonotype was recorded many times. The genes are TRBV29-1 and TRBJ2-5; D remains ambiguous. The CDR3 runs 12 residues. V was cut by 4 bases and J by 2 bases, with 8 bases left in between. CDR1 SQVTM and CDR2 ANQGSEA come from the germline V gene. CDR3 in DNA: TGCAGCGTTGGGACGGTACAAGAGACCCAGTACTTC. As protein: CSVGTVQETQYF.

This clonotype was seen repeatedly, ten times or more. The chain has TRBV6-2 or TRBV6-3 and TRBJ1-5, with a weak D call TRBD1 (5 bases). V was clipped by 8 bases and J by 4 bases, with 18 bases between them. The length of the CDR3 is 15 residues. Per germline, CDR1 MNHEY and CDR2 SVGEGT. CDR3 residues: CASVRDRGGNQPQHF. The CDR3 bases are TGTGCCAGCGTAAGGGACCGAGGAGGTAATCAGCCCCAGCATTTT.